This TCR beta chain was observed in a study of immune evolution from preneoplasia to lung adenocarcinoma. Study at large: HLA loss of heterozygosity: 5.5% to 8.5% AIS, roughly 15% MIA, about 30% ADC, none AAH. Overall study findings and caveats: Normal lung had highest clonality; later lesions appeared denser, more diverse. T cell clonality was higher in KRAS-mutant than EGFR-mutant or wild-type nodules.

H&E slides confirmed each diagnosis, reviewed by two pathologists independently. Profiled with immunoSEQ multiplex PCR; TCRdb holds only in-frame clones, not every one. The profile covers 8,000 or so clones, with approximately 83% appearing a single time and 2.5% to 3.5% taken by the ten largest. As regards this clone: No antigen is known for it.

The CDR3 runs 15 residues. V lost 4 bases and J lost 2; bases outside the gene matches: 6. CDR1 is SGHNT and CDR2 is YYREEE in the germline V gene (reference sequence). V usage is TRBV5-4 and J usage is TRBJ2-1, with 7 positions matching TRBD2. The TCR was taken from a person between 65 and 79 years old with lung adenocarcinoma. Sequencing input: FFPE minimally invasive lung adenocarcinoma tissue. The CDR3 nucleotides are TGTGCCAGCAGCCCGACGGGGGGAACCTACAATGAGCAGTTCTTC. Protein: CASSPTGGTYNEQFF.